This is a list of T cell receptor beta chains from one sample in a study of shared clonotypes between healthy human individuals. Clones were sequenced by immunoSEQ multiplex PCR, and TCRdb holds only the in-frame ones, with some missing. Of roughly 2,000,000 clones detected, roughly 95% appear once; the ten largest clones hold under 1.5%. Specimen: naive CD8+ T cells sorted from blood. These receptors originate from a man younger than 30 in good health. Both conserved end residues are trimmed from each CDR3. A D gene is named only where the DNA matches it firmly.

d_call: TRBD1; cdr3_length: 12; j_call: TRBJ1-1; v_call: TRBV19; cdr3_aa: ASSTRTGLPEAF
d_call: -; cdr3_length: 13; j_call: TRBJ1-2; v_call: TRBV6-1; cdr3_aa: ASSEWVAGMEGYT
d_call: -; cdr3_length: 11; j_call: TRBJ2-1; v_call: TRBV5-6; cdr3_aa: ASSSLGVTEQF
d_call: -; cdr3_length: 12; j_call: TRBJ1-1; v_call: TRBV28; cdr3_aa: ASSWDTSGTEAF
d_call: -; cdr3_length: 12; j_call: TRBJ1-6; v_call: TRBV27; cdr3_aa: ASRPPGPTSPLH
d_call: -; cdr3_length: 10; j_call: TRBJ2-7; v_call: TRBV7-9; cdr3_aa: ASSLEQGFFN
d_call: -; cdr3_length: 13; j_call: TRBJ2-1; v_call: TRBV11-2; cdr3_aa: ASRVPGVSTFEQF
d_call: -; cdr3_length: 12; j_call: TRBJ2-7; v_call: TRBV29-1; cdr3_aa: SAGRDGGGGEQY
d_call: -; cdr3_length: 13; j_call: TRBJ2-4; v_call: TRBV28; cdr3_aa: ASSSHRVAKNIQY
d_call: TRBD1; cdr3_length: 16; j_call: TRBJ1-2; v_call: TRBV7-6; cdr3_aa: ASSSFPGQGTLNYGYT
d_call: TRBD2; cdr3_length: 11; j_call: TRBJ2-1; v_call: TRBV27; cdr3_aa: ASSQGLAGEQF
d_call: TRBD1; cdr3_length: 14; j_call: TRBJ2-5; v_call: TRBV6-6; cdr3_aa: ASSRGQGNSQETQY
d_call: -; cdr3_length: 14; j_call: TRBJ2-3; v_call: TRBV2; cdr3_aa: ASSDLGITVTDTQY
d_call: -; cdr3_length: 12; j_call: TRBJ1-1; v_call: TRBV30; cdr3_aa: AWSVGRANTEAF
d_call: -; cdr3_length: 11; j_call: TRBJ2-2; v_call: TRBV7-3; cdr3_aa: ASSPPSAGELF
d_call: -; cdr3_length: 12; j_call: TRBJ2-1; v_call: TRBV18; cdr3_aa: ASSTSGGDLEQF
d_call: -; cdr3_length: 12; j_call: TRBJ1-1; v_call: TRBV5-1; cdr3_aa: ASSFVGWDTEAF
d_call: -; cdr3_length: 12; j_call: TRBJ1-1; v_call: TRBV28; cdr3_aa: ASSQRGLSTEAF
d_call: -; cdr3_length: 10; j_call: TRBJ2-3; v_call: TRBV10-3; cdr3_aa: AISESTDTQY
d_call: -; cdr3_length: 13; j_call: TRBJ1-1; v_call: TRBV6-6; cdr3_aa: ASSYLWEGNTEAF
d_call: -; cdr3_length: 12; j_call: TRBJ2-3; v_call: TRBV13; cdr3_aa: ASSTTGHQDTQY
d_call: TRBD1; cdr3_length: 14; j_call: TRBJ2-7; v_call: TRBV27; cdr3_aa: ASSLSPGTGTYEQY
d_call: TRBD2; cdr3_length: 13; j_call: TRBJ2-1; v_call: TRBV6-4; cdr3_aa: ASSERAGGRDEQF
d_call: -; cdr3_length: 12; j_call: TRBJ2-5; v_call: TRBV27; cdr3_aa: ASSLGAQGETQY
d_call: TRBD1; cdr3_length: 11; j_call: TRBJ1-2; v_call: TRBV7-9; cdr3_aa: ASTQGAGDGYT
d_call: TRBD2; cdr3_length: 14; j_call: TRBJ2-1; v_call: TRBV9; cdr3_aa: ASSVGSLATYNEQF
d_call: -; cdr3_length: 13; j_call: TRBJ1-1; v_call: TRBV6-6; cdr3_aa: ASSYSGVVNTEAF
d_call: -; cdr3_length: 11; j_call: TRBJ2-1; v_call: TRBV13; cdr3_aa: ASSLEGGNEQF
d_call: TRBD2; cdr3_length: 17; j_call: TRBJ2-2; v_call: TRBV5-6; cdr3_aa: ASSLELRGGSGLTGELF
d_call: -; cdr3_length: 10; j_call: TRBJ2-3; v_call: TRBV19; cdr3_aa: ATAGYTDTQY
d_call: -; cdr3_length: 11; j_call: TRBJ2-5; v_call: TRBV29-1; cdr3_aa: SVEAGKGETQY
d_call: -; cdr3_length: 11; j_call: TRBJ1-3; v_call: TRBV6-5; cdr3_aa: ASRDGSGNTIY
d_call: TRBD2; cdr3_length: 13; j_call: TRBJ2-1; v_call: TRBV7-9; cdr3_aa: ASSSGLAVYNEQF
d_call: -; cdr3_length: 13; j_call: TRBJ2-1; v_call: TRBV27; cdr3_aa: ASSSGELVYNEQF
d_call: -; cdr3_length: 13; j_call: TRBJ2-3; v_call: TRBV2; cdr3_aa: ASRRLEMQADTQY
d_call: TRBD2; cdr3_length: 16; j_call: TRBJ2-3; v_call: TRBV7-8; cdr3_aa: ASTGLAGGSASTDTQY
d_call: -; cdr3_length: 10; j_call: TRBJ2-7; v_call: TRBV27; cdr3_aa: ASSINSYEQY
d_call: -; cdr3_length: 9; j_call: TRBJ2-7; v_call: TRBV10-2; cdr3_aa: ASSESFEQY
d_call: -; cdr3_length: 13; j_call: TRBJ2-7; v_call: TRBV27; cdr3_aa: ASTPVEARAYEQY
d_call: -; cdr3_length: 11; j_call: TRBJ2-2; v_call: TRBV9; cdr3_aa: ASSVGGLGELF
d_call: -; cdr3_length: 13; j_call: TRBJ2-3; v_call: TRBV9; cdr3_aa: ASSVGRSSGDTQY
d_call: -; cdr3_length: 12; j_call: TRBJ2-7; v_call: TRBV2; cdr3_aa: ASNEAGESYEQY
d_call: -; cdr3_length: 13; j_call: TRBJ2-1; v_call: TRBV7-9; cdr3_aa: ASSAIGSSYNEQF
d_call: -; cdr3_length: 11; j_call: TRBJ2-2; v_call: TRBV29-1; cdr3_aa: SVEDFNTGELF
d_call: -; cdr3_length: 13; j_call: TRBJ1-5; v_call: TRBV7-9; cdr3_aa: ASSSGTATNQPQH
d_call: -; cdr3_length: 12; j_call: TRBJ1-2; v_call: TRBV15; cdr3_aa: ATSSGGTNYGYT
d_call: -; cdr3_length: 15; j_call: TRBJ2-7; v_call: TRBV4-1; cdr3_aa: ASSQEWSAGGSYEQY
d_call: TRBD1; cdr3_length: 12; j_call: TRBJ1-2; v_call: TRBV28; cdr3_aa: ASSTGQGSYGYT
d_call: TRBD1; cdr3_length: 14; j_call: TRBJ2-5; v_call: TRBV27; cdr3_aa: ASSLKGQKYQETQY
d_call: -; cdr3_length: 13; j_call: TRBJ2-7; v_call: TRBV25-1; cdr3_aa: ASSESSGPGYEQY
d_call: TRBD2; cdr3_length: 16; j_call: TRBJ2-2; v_call: TRBV6-1; cdr3_aa: ASSETAREASNTGELF
d_call: TRBD2; cdr3_length: 11; j_call: TRBJ2-7; v_call: TRBV19; cdr3_aa: ASSRTSEYEQY
d_call: TRBD1; cdr3_length: 12; j_call: TRBJ2-1; v_call: TRBV7-6; cdr3_aa: ASSLEQGANEQF